The clone carrying this TCR beta chain was observed at least ten times. Its cognate antigen is unknown. These data come from a study of regulatory T cells in long-lasting Graves disease. Study in general: Positivity for TSH receptor antibodies plus over 5 years of antithyroid drugs meant persistent Graves' disease.

The time point is: persistent/refractory GD, antithyroid drugs over 5 years with positive TRAb. After RNA was extracted from PBMCs, the TCR library was made from it. Whole-study results and caveats: Those with persistent Graves' had less TCR diversity than newly diagnosed patients.

CDR3 length: 12 amino acids. The V and J ends lost 3 bases and 2 bases respectively, with 4 bases between them. Per the germline V gene, CDR1 is MNHGY and CDR2 is SVAAGI. Both iRepertoire HTBI primers and Arm-PCR of CDR3 regions were used to build the TCR beta libraries. TCRdb re-derived calls from the multiplex PCR reads in MiXCR, one entry per CDR3 protein. The repertoire holds about 460,000 distinct CDR3 sequences, roughly 23% seen once, with less than 15% in the top ten. The sample consisted of peripheral blood mononuclear cells (PBMCs), taken when the disease was refractory, from a patient treated with antithyroid drugs. The clonotype was recovered from a female donor with Graves disease. V gene TRBV6-9 combines with J gene TRBJ2-5; no firm D call. The CDR3 is CASSYKQETQYF. CDR3 nucleotides: TGTGCCAGCAGTTACAAACAAGAGACCCAGTACTTC.